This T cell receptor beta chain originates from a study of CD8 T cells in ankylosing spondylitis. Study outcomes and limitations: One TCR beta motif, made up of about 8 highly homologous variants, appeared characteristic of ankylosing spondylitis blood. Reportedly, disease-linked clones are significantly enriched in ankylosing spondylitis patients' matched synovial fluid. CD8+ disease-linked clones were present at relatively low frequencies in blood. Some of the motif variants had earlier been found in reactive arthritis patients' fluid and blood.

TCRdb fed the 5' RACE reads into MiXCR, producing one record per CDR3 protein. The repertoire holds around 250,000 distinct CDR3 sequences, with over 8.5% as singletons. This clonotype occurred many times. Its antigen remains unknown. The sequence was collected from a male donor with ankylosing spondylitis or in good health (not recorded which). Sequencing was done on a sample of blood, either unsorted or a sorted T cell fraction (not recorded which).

CDR3 in amino acids: CASSLDGSGTSEQYF. For the CDR3, the DNA is TGCGCCAGCAGCTTGGATGGTAGCGGGACCTCGGAGCAGTACTTC. The rearrangement uses TRBV5-1 and TRBJ2-7; the match to TRBD2 covers 8 bases. This CDR3 comprises 15 residues. The germline V gene has CDR1 SGHRS and CDR2 YFSETQ. Germline trimming cut 0 bases from V and 7 bases from J; bases unmatched to any gene: 9.